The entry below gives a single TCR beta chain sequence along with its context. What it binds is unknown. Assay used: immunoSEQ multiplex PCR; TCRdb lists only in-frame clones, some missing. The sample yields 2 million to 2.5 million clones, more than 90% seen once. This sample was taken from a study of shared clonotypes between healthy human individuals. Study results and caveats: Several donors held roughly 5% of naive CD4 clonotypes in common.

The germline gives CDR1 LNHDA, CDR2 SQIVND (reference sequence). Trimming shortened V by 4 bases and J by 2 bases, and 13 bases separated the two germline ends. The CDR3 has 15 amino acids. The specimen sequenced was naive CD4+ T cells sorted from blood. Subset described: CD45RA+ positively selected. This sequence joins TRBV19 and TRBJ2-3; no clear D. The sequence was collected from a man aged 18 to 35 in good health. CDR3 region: CASSSRQRTTDTQYF. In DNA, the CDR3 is TGTGCCAGTAGTAGTAGGCAGAGAACCACAGATACGCAGTATTTT.